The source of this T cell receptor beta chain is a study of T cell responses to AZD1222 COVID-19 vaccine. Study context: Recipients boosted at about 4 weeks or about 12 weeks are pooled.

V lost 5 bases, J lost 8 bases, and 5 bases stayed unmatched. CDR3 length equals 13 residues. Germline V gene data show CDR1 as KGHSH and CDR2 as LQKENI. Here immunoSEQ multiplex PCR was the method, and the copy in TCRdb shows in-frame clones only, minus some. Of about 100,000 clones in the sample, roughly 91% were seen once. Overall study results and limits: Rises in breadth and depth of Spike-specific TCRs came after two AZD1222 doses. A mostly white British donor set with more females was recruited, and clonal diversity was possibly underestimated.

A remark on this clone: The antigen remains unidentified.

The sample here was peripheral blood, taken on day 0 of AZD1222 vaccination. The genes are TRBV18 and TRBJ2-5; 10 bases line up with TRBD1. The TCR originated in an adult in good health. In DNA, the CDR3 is TGTGCCAGCTCAATCGGGGACAGGGGAACCCAGTACTTC. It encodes CASSIGDRGTQYF.